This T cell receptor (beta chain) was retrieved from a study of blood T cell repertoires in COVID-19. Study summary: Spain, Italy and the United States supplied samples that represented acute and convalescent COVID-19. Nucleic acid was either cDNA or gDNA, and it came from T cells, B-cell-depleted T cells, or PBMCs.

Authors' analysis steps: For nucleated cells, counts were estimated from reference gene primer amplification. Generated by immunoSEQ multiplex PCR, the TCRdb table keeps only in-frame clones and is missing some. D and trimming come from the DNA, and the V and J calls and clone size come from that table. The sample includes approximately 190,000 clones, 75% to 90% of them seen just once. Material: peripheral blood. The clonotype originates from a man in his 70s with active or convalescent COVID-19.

CDR3 sequence (DNA): TGCGCCAGCAGTGAGTCGGCTAGCGGTGTCCAGGTTGAGCAGTTCTTC. Translation gives CASSESASGVQVEQFF. This chain uses TRBV10-1 with TRBJ2-1, with 7 bases matching TRBD2. CDR1 is WNHNN and CDR2 is SYGVQD in the germline V gene (reference sequence). This CDR3 is 16 amino acids long. V shed 0 bases, J shed 9 bases, and the junction held 11 bases outside the gene matches.